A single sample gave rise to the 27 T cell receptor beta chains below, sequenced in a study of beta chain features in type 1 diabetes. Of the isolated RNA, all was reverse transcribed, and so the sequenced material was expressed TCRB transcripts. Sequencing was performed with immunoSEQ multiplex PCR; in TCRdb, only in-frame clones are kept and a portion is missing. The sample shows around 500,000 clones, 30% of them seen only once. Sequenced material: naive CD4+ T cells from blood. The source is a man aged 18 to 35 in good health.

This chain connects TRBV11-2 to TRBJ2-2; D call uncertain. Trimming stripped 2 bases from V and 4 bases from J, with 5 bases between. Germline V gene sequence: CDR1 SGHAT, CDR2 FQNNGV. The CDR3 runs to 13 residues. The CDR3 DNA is TGTGCCAGCAGCTTAAAGCTCACCGGGGAGCTGTTTTTT. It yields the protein CASSLKLTGELFF.

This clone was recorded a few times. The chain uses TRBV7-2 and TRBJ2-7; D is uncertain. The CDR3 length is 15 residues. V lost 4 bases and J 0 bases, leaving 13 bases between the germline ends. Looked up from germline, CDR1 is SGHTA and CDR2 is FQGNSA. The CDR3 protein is CASSSDGFSSYEQYF. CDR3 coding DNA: TGTGCCAGCAGCTCAGACGGATTTAGCTCCTACGAGCAGTACTTC. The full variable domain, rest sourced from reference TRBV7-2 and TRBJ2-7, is GAGVSQSPSNKVTEKGKDVELRCDPISGHTALYWYRQSLGQGLEFLIYFQGNSAPDKSGLPSDRFSAERTGGSVSTLTIQRTQQEDSAVYLCASSSDGFSSYEQYFGPGTRLTVT.

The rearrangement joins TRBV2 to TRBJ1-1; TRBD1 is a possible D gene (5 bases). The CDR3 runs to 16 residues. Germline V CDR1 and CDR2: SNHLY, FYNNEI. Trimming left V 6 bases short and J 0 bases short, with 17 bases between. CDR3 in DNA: TGTGCCAGCAGCTGGGGACCGGCAGATATGAACACTGAAGCTTTCTTT. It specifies CASSWGPADMNTEAFF.

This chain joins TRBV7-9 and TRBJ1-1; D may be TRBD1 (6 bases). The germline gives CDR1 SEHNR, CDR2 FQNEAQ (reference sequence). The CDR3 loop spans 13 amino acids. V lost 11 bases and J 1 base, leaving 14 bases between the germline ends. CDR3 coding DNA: TGTGCCTGCGAGAGACAGGAGAACACTGAAGCTTTCTTT. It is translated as CACERQENTEAFF.

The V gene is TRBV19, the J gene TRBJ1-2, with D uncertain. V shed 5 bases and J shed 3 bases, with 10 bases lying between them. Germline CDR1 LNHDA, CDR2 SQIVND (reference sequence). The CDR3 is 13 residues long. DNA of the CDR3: TGTGCCAGTAGTTCGGCAGGACACTATGGCTACACCTTC. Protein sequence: CASSSAGHYGYTF.

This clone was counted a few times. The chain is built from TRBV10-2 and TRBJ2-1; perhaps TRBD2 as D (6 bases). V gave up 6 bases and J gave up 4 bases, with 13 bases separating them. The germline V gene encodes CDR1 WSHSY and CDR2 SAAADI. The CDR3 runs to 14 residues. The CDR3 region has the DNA TGCGCCAGCAGAGCCCCGGGGGTGTACAATGAGCAGTTCTTC. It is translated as CASRAPGVYNEQFF.

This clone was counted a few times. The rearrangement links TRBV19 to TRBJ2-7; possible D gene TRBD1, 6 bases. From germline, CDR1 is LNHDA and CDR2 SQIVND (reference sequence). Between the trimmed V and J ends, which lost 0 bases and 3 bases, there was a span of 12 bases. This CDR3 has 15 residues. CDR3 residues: CASSIDTTGSYEQYF. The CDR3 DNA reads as TGTGCCAGTAGTATAGATACCACAGGGAGCTACGAGCAGTACTTC.

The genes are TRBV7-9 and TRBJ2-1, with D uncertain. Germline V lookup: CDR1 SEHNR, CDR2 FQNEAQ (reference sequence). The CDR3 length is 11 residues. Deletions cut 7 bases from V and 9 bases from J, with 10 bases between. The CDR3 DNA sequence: TGTGCCAGCAACGGAGCGACTGAGCAGTTCTTC. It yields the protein CASNGATEQFF.

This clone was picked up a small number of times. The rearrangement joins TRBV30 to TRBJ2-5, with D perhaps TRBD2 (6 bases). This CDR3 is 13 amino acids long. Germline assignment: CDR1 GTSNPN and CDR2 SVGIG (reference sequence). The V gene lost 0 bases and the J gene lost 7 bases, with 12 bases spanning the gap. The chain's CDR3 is CAWSVGGASTQYF. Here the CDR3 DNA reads TGTGCCTGGAGTGTAGGAGGGGCCTCGACCCAGTACTTC.

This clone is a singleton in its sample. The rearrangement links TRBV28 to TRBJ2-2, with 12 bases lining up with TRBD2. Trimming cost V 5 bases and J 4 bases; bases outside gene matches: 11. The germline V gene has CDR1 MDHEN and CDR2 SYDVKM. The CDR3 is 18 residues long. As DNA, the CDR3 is TGTGCCAGCAGTCCCCGACTAGCGGGGGTTTGGAGCACCGGGGAGCTGTTTTTT. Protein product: CASSPRLAGVWSTGELFF.

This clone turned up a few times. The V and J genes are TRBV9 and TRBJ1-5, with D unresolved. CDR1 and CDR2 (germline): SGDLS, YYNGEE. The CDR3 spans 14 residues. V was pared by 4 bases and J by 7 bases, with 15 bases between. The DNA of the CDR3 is TGTGCCAGCAGCCCAGCAAACGGGCACCAGCCCCAGCATTTT. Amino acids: CASSPANGHQPQHF.

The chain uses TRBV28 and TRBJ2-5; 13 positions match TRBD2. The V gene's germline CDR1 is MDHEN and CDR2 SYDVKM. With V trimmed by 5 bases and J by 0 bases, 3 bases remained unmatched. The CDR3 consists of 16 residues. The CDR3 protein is CASSVGLAGHQETQYF. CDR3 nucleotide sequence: TGTGCCAGCAGTGTGGGACTAGCGGGACACCAAGAGACCCAGTACTTC.

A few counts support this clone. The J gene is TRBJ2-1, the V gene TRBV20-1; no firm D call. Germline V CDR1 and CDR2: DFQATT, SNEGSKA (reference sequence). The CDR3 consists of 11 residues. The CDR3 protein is CSGRMANEQFF. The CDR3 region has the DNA TGCAGCGGTAGGATGGCCAATGAGCAGTTCTTC.

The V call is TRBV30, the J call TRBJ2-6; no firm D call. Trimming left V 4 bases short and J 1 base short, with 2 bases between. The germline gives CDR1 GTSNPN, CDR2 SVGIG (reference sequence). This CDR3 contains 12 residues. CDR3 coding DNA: TGTGCCTGGACATCTGGGGCCAACGTCCTGACTTTC. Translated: CAWTSGANVLTF.

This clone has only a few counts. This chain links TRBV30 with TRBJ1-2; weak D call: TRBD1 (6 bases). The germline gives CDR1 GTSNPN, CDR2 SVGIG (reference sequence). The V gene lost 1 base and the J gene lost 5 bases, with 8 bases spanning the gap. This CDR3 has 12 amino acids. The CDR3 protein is CAWSADRYGYTF. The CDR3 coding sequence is TGTGCCTGGAGTGCGGACAGATATGGCTACACCTTC.

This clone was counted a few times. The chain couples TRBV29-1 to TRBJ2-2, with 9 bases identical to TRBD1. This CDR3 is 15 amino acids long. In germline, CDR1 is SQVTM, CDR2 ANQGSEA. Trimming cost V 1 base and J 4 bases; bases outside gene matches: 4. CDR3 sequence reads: CSVEAGQGLTGELFF. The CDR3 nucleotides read TGCAGCGTTGAAGCCGGACAGGGGCTCACCGGGGAGCTGTTTTTT.

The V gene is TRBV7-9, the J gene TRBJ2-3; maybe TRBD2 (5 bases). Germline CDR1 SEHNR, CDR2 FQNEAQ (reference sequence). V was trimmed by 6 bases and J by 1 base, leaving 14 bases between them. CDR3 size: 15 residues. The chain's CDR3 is CASSEKRLGTDTQYF. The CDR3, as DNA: TGTGCCAGCAGTGAAAAGCGGCTTGGCACAGATACGCAGTATTTT.

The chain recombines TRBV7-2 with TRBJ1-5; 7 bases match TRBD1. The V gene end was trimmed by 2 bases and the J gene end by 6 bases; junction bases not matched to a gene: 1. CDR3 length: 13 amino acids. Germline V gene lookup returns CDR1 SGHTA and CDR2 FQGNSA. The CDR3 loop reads CASSLQGGQPQHF. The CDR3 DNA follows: TGTGCCAGCAGCTTACAGGGGGGTCAGCCCCAGCATTTT. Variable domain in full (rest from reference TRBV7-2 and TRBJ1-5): GAGVSQSPSNKVTEKGKDVELRCDPISGHTALYWYRQSLGQGLEFLIYFQGNSAPDKSGLPSDRFSAERTGGSVSTLTIQRTQQEDSAVYLCASSLQGGQPQHFGDGTRLSIL.

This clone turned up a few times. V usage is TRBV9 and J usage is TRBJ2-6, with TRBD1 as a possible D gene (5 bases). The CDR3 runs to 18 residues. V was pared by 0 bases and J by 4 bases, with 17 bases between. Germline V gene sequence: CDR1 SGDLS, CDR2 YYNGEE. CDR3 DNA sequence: TGTGCCAGCAGCGTAGGGGGCAGGACCCCCGGCGGGGCCAACGTCCTGACTTTC. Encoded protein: CASSVGGRTPGGANVLTF.

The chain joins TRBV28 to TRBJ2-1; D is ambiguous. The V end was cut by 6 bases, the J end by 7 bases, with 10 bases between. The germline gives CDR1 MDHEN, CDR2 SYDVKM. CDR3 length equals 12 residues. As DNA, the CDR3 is TGTGCCAGCAGACTTAGTGTAAATGAGCAGTTCTTC. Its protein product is CASRLSVNEQFF.

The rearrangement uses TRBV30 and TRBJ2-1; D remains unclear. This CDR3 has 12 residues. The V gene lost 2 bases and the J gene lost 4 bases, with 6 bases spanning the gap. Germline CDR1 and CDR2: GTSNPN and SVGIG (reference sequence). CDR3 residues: CAWSILYNEQFF. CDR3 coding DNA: TGTGCCTGGAGTATCCTTTACAATGAGCAGTTCTTC.

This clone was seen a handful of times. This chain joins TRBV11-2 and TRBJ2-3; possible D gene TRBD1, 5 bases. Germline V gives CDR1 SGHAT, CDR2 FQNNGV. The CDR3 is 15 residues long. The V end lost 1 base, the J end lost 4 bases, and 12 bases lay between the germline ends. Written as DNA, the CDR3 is TGTGCCAGCAGCTTAGTGGGTGGGGCGGCAGATACGCAGTATTTT. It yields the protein CASSLVGGAADTQYF.

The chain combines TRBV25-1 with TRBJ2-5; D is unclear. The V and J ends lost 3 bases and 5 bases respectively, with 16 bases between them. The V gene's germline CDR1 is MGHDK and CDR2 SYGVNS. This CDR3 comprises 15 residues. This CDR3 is CASSEMALGQETQYF. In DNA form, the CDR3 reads TGTGCCAGCAGTGAGATGGCCCTTGGGCAGGAGACCCAGTACTTC.

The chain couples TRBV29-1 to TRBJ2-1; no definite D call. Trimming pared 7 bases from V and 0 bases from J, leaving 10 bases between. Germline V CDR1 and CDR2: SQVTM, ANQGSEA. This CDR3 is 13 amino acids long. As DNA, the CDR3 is TGCAGCGGTGATCGAAGCTCCTACAATGAGCAGTTCTTC. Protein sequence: CSGDRSSYNEQFF.

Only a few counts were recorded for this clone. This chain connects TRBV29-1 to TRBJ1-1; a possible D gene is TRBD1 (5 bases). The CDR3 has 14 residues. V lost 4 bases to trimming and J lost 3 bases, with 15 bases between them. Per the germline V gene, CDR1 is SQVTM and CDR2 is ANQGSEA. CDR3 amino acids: CSVVLRVGDTEAFF. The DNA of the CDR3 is TGCAGCGTTGTTCTCCGGGTAGGGGACACTGAAGCTTTCTTT.

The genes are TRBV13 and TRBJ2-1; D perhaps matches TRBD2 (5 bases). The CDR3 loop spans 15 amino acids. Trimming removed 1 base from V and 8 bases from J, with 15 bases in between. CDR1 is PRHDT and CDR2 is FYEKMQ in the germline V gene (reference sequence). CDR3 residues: CASSLDTRRLYEQFF. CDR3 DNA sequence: TGTGCCAGCAGCTTAGACACTAGGCGGTTGTATGAGCAGTTCTTC.

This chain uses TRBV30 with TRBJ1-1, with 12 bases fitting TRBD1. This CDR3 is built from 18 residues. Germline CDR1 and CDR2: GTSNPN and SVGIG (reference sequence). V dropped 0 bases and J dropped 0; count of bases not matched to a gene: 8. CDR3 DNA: TGTGCCTGGAGTGTATGGGGACAGGGGGCGGTCATGAACACTGAAGCTTTCTTT. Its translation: CAWSVWGQGAVMNTEAFF. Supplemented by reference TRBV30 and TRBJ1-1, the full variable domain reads SQTIHQWPATLVQPVGSPLSLECTVEGTSNPNLYWYRQAAGRGLQLLFYSVGIGQISSEVPQNLSASRPQDRQFILSSKKLLLSDSGFYLCAWSVWGQGAVMNTEAFFGQGTRLTVV.